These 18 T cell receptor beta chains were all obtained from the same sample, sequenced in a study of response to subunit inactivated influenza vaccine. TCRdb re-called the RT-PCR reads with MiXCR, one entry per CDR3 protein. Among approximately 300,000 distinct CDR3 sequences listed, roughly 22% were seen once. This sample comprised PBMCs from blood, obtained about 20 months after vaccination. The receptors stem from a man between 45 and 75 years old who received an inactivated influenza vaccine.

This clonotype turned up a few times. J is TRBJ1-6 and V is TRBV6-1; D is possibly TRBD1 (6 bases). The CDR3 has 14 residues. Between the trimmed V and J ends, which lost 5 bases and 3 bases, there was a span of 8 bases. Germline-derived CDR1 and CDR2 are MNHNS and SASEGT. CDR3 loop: CASSRTVYNSPLHF. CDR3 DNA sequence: TGTGCCAGCAGTAGGACAGTCTATAATTCACCCCTCCACTTT.

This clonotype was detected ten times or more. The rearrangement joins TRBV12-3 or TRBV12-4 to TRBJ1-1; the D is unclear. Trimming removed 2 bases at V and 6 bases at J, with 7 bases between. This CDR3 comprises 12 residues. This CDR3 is CASSLIGAEAFF. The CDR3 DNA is TGTGCCAGCAGTTTAATCGGGGCTGAAGCTTTCTTT.

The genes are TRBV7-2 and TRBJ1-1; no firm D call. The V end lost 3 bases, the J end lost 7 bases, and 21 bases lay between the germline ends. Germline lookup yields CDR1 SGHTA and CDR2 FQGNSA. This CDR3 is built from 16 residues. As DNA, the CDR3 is TGTGCCAGCAGCTTCACCCAGACACCGGGCTTACGTGAAGCTTTCTTT. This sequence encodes CASSFTQTPGLREAFF.

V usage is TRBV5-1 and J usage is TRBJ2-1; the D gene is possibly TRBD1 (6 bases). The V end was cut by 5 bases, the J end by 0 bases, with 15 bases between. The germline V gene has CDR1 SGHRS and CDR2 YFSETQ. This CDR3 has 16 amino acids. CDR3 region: CASRRTGSSSYNEQFF. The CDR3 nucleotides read TGCGCCAGCAGAAGAACAGGGTCGAGCTCCTACAATGAGCAGTTCTTC.

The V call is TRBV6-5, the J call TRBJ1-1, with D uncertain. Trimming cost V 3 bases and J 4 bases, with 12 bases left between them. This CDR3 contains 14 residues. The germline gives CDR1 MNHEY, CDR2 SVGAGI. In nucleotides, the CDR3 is TGTGCCAGCAGTTATTCCGCACCAACCACTGAAGCTTTCTTT. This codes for CASSYSAPTTEAFF.

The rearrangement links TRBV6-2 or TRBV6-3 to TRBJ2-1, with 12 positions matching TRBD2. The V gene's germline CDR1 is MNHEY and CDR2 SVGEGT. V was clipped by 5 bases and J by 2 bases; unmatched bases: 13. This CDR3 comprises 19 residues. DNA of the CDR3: TGTGCCAGCAGTCTAAGACAGTTATCTAGCGGGAGGGCCTACAATGAGCAGTTCTTC. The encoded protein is CASSLRQLSSGRAYNEQFF.

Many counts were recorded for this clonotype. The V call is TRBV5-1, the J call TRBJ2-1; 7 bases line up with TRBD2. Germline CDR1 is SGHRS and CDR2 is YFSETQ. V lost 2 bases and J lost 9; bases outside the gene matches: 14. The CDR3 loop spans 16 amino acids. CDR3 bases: TGCGCCAGCAGCTTCCCCTACGGGCGGGAGTTGGGTGAGCAGTTCTTC. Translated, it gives CASSFPYGRELGEQFF.

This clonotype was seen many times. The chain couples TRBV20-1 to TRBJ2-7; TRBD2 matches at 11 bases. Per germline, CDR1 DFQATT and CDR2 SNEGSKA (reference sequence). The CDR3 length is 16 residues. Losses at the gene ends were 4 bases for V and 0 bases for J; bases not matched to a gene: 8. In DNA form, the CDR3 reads TGCAGTGCTACTGGACTAGCGGGTTGGAGCTCCTACGAGCAGTACTTC. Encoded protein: CSATGLAGWSSYEQYF.

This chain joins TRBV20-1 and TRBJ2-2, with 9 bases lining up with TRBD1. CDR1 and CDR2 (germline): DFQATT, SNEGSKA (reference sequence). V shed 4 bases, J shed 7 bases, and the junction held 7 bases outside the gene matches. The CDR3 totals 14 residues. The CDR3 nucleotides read TGCAGTGCTAAGACGGACAGGGGATTCGGGGAGCTGTTTTTT. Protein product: CSAKTDRGFGELFF.

The CDR3 sequence is CASRTKTLTGQPQHF. The CDR3 DNA reads TGTGCCAGCAGGACGAAGACACTCACCGGGCAGCCCCAGCATTTT. This chain links TRBV28 with TRBJ1-5, with unresolved D. This CDR3 is built from 15 residues. Per germline, CDR1 MDHEN and CDR2 SYDVKM. Trimming stripped 6 bases from V and 7 bases from J, with 19 bases between.

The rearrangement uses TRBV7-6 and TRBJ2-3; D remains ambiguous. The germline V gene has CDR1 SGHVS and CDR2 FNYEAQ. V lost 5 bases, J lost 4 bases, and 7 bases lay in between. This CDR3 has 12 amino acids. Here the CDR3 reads CASSPLADTQYF. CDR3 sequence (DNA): TGTGCCAGCAGCCCCCTTGCAGATACGCAGTATTTT.

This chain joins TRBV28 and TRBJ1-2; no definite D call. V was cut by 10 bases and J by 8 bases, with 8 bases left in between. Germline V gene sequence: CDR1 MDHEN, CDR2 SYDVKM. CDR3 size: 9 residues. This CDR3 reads CATGGGYTF. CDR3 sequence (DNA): TGTGCCACGGGAGGCGGCTACACCTTC.

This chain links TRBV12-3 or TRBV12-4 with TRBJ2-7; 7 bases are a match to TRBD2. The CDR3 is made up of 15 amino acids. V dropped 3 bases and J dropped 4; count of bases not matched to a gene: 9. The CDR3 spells CASSFSAGASYEQYF. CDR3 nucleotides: TGTGCCAGCAGTTTTTCTGCGGGAGCTTCGTACGAGCAGTACTTC.

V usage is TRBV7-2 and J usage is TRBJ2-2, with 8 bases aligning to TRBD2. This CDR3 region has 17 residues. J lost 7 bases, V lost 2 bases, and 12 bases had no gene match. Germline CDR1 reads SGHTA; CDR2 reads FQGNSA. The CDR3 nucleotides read TGTGCCAGCAGCTTATGGGGCCGGGAGGGCCCCAACGGGGAGCTGTTTTTT. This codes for CASSLWGREGPNGELFF.

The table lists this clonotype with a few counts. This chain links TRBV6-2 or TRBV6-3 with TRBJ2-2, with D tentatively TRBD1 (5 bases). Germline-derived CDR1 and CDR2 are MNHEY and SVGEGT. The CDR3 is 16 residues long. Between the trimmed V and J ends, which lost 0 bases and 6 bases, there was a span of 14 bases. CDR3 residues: CASSYSIPGWAGELFF. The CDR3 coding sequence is TGTGCCAGCAGTTACTCGATACCAGGGTGGGCCGGGGAGCTGTTTTTT.

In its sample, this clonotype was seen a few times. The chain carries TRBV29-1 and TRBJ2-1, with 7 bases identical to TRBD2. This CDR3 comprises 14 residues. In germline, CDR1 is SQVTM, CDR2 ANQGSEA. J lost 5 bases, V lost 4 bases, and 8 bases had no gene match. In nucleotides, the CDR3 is TGCAGCGTTGCGTCGGGACTAACAAACAATGAGCAGTTCTTC. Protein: CSVASGLTNNEQFF.

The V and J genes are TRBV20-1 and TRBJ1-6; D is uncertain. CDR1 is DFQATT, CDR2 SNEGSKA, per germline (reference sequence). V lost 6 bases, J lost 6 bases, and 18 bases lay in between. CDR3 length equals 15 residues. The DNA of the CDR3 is TGCAGTGCATTCCCGCCCGGACCGATTAATTCACCCCTCCACTTT. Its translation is CSAFPPGPINSPLHF.

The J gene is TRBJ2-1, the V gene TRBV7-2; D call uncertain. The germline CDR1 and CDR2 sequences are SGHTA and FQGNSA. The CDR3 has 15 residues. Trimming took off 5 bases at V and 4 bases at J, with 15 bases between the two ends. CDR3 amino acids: CASSRSAWGYNEQFF. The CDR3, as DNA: TGTGCCAGCAGCCGATCGGCCTGGGGATACAATGAGCAGTTCTTC.